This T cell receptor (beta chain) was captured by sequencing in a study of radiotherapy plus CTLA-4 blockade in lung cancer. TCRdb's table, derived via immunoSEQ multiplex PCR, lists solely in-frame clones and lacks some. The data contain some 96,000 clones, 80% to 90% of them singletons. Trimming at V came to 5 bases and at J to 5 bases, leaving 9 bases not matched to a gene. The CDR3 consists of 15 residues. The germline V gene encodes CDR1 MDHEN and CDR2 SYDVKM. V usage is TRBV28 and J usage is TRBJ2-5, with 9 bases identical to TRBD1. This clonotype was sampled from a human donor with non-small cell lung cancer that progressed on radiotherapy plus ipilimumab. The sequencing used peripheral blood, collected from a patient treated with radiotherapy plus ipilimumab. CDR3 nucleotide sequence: TGTGCCAGCAGTACTCCGGGACAGGGTAGGGAGACCCAGTACTTC. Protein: CASSTPGQGRETQYF.